This T cell receptor (beta chain) was identified in a study of identifying expanded T cells in peripheral blood. General study results and limits: Over approximately two and four weeks, about 15 and 19 clones changed, versus approximately 1.1 between replicates. Variance in clone template counts between roughly 2-week samples significantly increased with total template count across all healthy donors.

There are 14 residues in the CDR3. CDR1 and CDR2 from the germline V gene are MNHEY and SVGAGI. V gave up 7 bases and J gave up 2 bases; unmatched junction bases: 8. On this clone: Its antigen is still unknown.

No infections or other immune events were documented during collection. The table came from immunoSEQ multiplex PCR; TCRdb's copy has only in-frame clones and leaves some out. Here the sample spans around 85,000 clones, around 90% being singletons. The TCR was taken from a person aged 18-69 years in good health. The genes are TRBV6-5 and TRBJ2-7; 7 bases fit TRBD1. Sequencing input: blood. The CDR3 region has the DNA TGTGCCAGCACCATCAGACAGGGCACCTACGAGCAGTACTTC. This gives the protein CASTIRQGTYEQYF.